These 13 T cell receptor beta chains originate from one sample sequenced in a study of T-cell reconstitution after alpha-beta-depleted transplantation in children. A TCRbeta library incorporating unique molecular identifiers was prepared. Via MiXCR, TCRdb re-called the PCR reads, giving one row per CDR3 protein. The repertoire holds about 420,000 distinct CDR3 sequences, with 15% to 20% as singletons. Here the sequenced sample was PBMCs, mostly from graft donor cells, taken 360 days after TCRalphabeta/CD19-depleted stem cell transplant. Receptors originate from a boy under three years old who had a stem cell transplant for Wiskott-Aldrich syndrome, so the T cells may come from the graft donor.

The CDR3 DNA is TGCAGTGCTTCTCGACAGGGCCAGTTCTTC. This sequence encodes CSASRQGQFF. V usage is TRBV20-1 and J usage is TRBJ2-1, with 7 bases fitting TRBD1. The CDR3 is 10 residues long. V trimming: 5 bases; J trimming: 13 bases; junction bases outside the gene matches: 5. The V gene's germline CDR1 is DFQATT and CDR2 SNEGSKA (reference sequence).

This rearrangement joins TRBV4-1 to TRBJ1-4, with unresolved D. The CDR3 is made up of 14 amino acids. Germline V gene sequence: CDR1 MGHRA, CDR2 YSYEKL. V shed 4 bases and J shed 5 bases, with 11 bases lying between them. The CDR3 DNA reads TGCGCCAGCAGCCGGGTGGAGTCCAATGAAAAACTGTTTTTT. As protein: CASSRVESNEKLFF.

CDR3 coding DNA: TGTGCCACCAGTGATTTCAGGGCGGGAGGCACAGATACGCAGTATTTT. This translates into CATSDFRAGGTDTQYF. V is TRBV24-1 and J is TRBJ2-3; TRBD2 matches at 7 bases. Germline loops: CDR1 KGHDR, CDR2 SFDVKD. There are 16 residues in the CDR3. Trimming at V came to 1 base and at J to 1 base, leaving 4 bases not matched to a gene.

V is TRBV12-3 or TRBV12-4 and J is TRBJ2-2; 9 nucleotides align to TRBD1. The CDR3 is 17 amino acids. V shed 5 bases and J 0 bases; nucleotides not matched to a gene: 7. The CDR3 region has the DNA TGTGCCAGCAGTCAAACAGGGGGCCCTACGAACACCGGGGAGCTGTTTTTT. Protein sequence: CASSQTGGPTNTGELFF.

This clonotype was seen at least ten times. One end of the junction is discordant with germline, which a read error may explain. The CDR3 reads CASSLRTSGSTDTQYF. CDR3 sequence (DNA): TGCGCCAGCAGCTTGCGGACTAGCGGAAGCACAGATACGCAGTATTTT. The V gene is TRBV12-3 or TRBV12-4, the J gene TRBJ2-3; the match to TRBD2 covers 10 bases. The CDR3 length is 16 residues.

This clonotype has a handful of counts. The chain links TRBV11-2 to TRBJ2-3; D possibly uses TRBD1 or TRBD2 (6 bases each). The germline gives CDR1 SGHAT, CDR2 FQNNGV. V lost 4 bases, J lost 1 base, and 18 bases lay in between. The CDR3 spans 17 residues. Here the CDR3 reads CASSSVGGVLGTDTQYF. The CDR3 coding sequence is TGTGCCAGCAGCTCGGTCGGGGGCGTCCTCGGCACAGATACGCAGTATTTT.

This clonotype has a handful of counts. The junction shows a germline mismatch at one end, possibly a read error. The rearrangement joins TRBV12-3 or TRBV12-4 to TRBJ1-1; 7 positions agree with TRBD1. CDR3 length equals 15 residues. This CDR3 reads CASRQNRGMKTEAFF. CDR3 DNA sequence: TGTGCCAGCAGACAAAACAGGGGAATGAAGACTGAAGCTTTCTTT.

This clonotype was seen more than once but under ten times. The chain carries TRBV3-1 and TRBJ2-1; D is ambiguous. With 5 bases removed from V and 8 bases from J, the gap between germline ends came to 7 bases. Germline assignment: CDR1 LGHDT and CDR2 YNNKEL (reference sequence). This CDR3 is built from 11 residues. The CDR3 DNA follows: TGTGCCAGCAGCTCTTACGATGAGCAGTTCTTC. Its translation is CASSSYDEQFF.

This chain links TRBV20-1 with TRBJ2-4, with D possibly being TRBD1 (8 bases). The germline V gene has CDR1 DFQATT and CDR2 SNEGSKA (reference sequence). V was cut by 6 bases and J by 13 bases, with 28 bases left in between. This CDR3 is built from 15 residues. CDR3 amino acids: CSAHPSDREGSEQYF. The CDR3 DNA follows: TGCAGTGCCCATCCTTCGGACAGGGAGGGGTCCGAACAGTACTTC.

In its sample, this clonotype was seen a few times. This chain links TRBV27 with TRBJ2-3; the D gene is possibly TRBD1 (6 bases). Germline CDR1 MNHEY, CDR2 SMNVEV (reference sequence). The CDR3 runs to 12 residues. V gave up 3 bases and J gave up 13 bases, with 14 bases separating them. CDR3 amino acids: CASSLTGHPKYF. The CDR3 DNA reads TGTGCCAGCAGTTTGACGGGACACCCTAAGTATTTT.

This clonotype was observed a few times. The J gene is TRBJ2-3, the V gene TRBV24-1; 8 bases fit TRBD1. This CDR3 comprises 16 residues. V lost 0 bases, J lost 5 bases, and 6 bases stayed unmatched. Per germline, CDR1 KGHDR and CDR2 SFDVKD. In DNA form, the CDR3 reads TGTGCCACCAGTGATTTGCGCGGGACAGGTCGAGATACGCAGTATTTT. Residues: CATSDLRGTGRDTQYF.

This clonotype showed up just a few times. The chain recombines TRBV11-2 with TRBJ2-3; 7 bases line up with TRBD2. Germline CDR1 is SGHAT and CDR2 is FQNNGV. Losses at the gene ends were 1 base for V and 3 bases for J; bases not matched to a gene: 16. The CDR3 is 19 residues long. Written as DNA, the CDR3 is TGTGCCAGCAGCTTAGGGAGGACTAGTTTAATTAGAGTTACAGATACGCAGTATTTT. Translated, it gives CASSLGRTSLIRVTDTQYF.

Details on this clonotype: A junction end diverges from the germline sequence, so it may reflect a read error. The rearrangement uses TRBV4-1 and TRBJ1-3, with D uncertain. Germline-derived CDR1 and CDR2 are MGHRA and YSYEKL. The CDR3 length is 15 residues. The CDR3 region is CASRQDRFSGNTIYF. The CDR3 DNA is TGCGCCAGCAGACAAGATCGTTTCTCTGGAAACACCATATATTTT.